The present T cell receptor beta chain was sequenced within a study of CD8 T cells in ankylosing spondylitis (dated by TCRdb to the late 2010s). Background for the entire study: To find TCR variants linked to disease, the study profiled T cell receptor beta repertoires in ankylosing spondylitis patients and healthy donors. The full study cohort was made up of approximately 24 ankylosing spondylitis patients and about a hundred healthy donors. Peripheral blood was sampled, and synovial fluid was additionally collected from ankylosing spondylitis patients.

Summary of the overall study and its limitations: Significant enrichment of the disease-linked clones was reported in matched synovial fluid samples from ankylosing spondylitis patients. Some of the motif variants had been reported before in the synovial fluid and blood of reactive arthritis patients, a finding that suggests common disease-initiation mechanisms. The disease-linked clones showed a CD8+ phenotype and occurred at relatively low frequencies in peripheral blood. A TCR beta motif made up of several highly homologous amino acid variants appeared to be characteristic of blood from ankylosing spondylitis patients.

Concerning this clonotype: This clone's antigen is unknown. No much larger clone exists at a distance of one base, and base qualities are not known.

The sequencer was an Illumina HiSeq 2500. Quantitative 5'-RACE with molecular barcodes was the method used to prepare the TCR beta libraries. The source study handled its data this way. A new computational method, built on a probabilistic model of VDJ rearrangement, was used to identify disease-linked TCR variants. TCRdb ran its own pipeline on the public reads, namely fastp trimming at Q25 and MiXCR clone calling, and kept in-frame beta chains. Identical CDR3 protein sequences are pooled into one entry, listed with their most common genes and DNA. TCRdb's processing, not the study's, gives the V and J calls here. The sample table shows roughly 470,000 distinct CDR3 sequences, and around 26% are seen once. The top ten constitute roughly 1% of the sample. CDR1 and CDR2 are drawn from the germline V gene (reference sequence): SEHNR, FQNEAQ. Counted from cysteine to phenylalanine, this CDR3 has 15 amino acids. The DNA shown is the 45-base CDR3, in frame from base 1. V is reduced by 1 base and J by 6 bases, leaving a spacing of 15 bases between them.

The source material was blood, either unsorted or a sorted T cell fraction (not recorded which). The TCR sequence derives from a male donor with ankylosing spondylitis. The chain links TRBV7-9 with TRBJ1-2; perhaps TRBD1 is the D gene, with 5 bases matching. Here is the DNA: TGTGCCAGCAGCTTAGGAGGGACGGGGCGGAATGGCTACACCTTC. It translates to CASSLGGTGRNGYTF. Here the CDR3 is joined to the reference TRBV7-9 and TRBJ1-2 genes, and the full variable domain is: DTGVSQNPRHKITKRGQNVTFRCDPISEHNRLYWYRQTLGQGPEFLTYFQNEAQLEKSRLLSDRFSAERPKGSFSTLEIQRTEQGDSAMYLCASSLGGTGRNGYTFGSGTRLTVV.